One sample yielded the 25 T cell receptor beta chains listed below, sequenced in a study of shared clonotypes between healthy human individuals. Data came from immunoSEQ multiplex PCR; TCRdb stores just in-frame clones and leaves some out. In the table there are 2 million or so clones, 85% to 95% of which are singletons. The sample was naive CD4+ T cells sorted from blood. Documented subset: CD45RA+ positively selected. The receptors come from a man between 18 and 35 years old in good health.

The chain carries TRBV10-1 and TRBJ1-5, with TRBD1 matching over 9 bases. The CDR3 is made up of 17 amino acids. CDR1 is WNHNN, CDR2 SYGVQD, per germline (reference sequence). The ends lost 2 bases at V and 1 base at J; junction bases unmatched: 6. CDR3 loop: CASSETGQGGSNQPQHF. CDR3 bases: TGCGCCAGCAGTGAGACGGGACAGGGTGGGAGCAATCAGCCCCAGCATTTT.

This clone was counted once. This sequence joins TRBV27 and TRBJ1-6; D is perhaps TRBD1 (5 bases). Trimming left V 5 bases short and J 7 bases short, with 24 bases between. The CDR3 has 18 amino acids. Germline lookup yields CDR1 MNHEY and CDR2 SMNVEV (reference sequence). This CDR3 is CASSPTWEGRIPNSPLHF. CDR3 nucleotides: TGTGCCAGCAGTCCGACTTGGGAGGGGCGAATACCAAATTCACCCCTCCACTTT.

About this clone itself: The same CDR3 is also encoded by other DNA sequences in this sample. CDR3 residues: CASSVQGGYEQYF. The CDR3 DNA follows: TGTGCCAGCAGTGTGCAGGGAGGCTACGAGCAGTACTTC. The chain links TRBV2 to TRBJ2-7, with D possibly TRBD2 on 6 matching bases. Trimming took off 4 bases at V and 3 bases at J, with 10 bases between the two ends. CDR3 length: 13 amino acids. Looked up from germline, CDR1 is SNHLY and CDR2 is FYNNEI.

This sequence joins TRBV7-3 and TRBJ2-3, with a tentative D call TRBD2 (6 bases). V lost 4 bases and J 9 bases, leaving 17 bases between the germline ends. Germline CDR1 is SGHTA and CDR2 is FQGTGA. The CDR3 length is 14 residues. Here the CDR3 reads CASSSDRGGRTQYF. CDR3 nucleotide sequence: TGTGCCAGCAGCTCCGACCGTGGGGGGAGAACGCAGTATTTT. The entire variable domain, with the rest obtained from reference TRBV7-3 and TRBJ2-3, is as follows: GAGVSQTPSNKVTEKGKYVELRCDPISGHTALYWYRQSLGQGPEFLIYFQGTGAADDSGLPNDRFFAVRPEGSVSTLKIQRTERGDSAVYLCASSSDRGGRTQYFGPGTRLTVL.

The chain recombines TRBV10-3 with TRBJ2-1, with a possible D match to TRBD2 (5 bases). The CDR3 covers 15 residues. Deletions cut 7 bases from V and 8 bases from J, with 21 bases between. CDR1 and CDR2 from the germline V gene are ENHRY and SYGVKD. The CDR3 sequence is CAITPDSQKGDEQFF. The CDR3 DNA is TGTGCCATCACCCCGGACTCCCAAAAGGGCGATGAGCAGTTCTTC.

This chain joins TRBV7-3 and TRBJ2-3, with D perhaps matching TRBD1 (6 bases). The CDR3 runs to 14 residues. Germline V gene lookup returns CDR1 SGHTA and CDR2 FQGTGA. Trimming took 5 bases from V and 7 from J, leaving 16 bases between them. In DNA, the CDR3 is TGTGCCAGCAGCCAACCATCAACAGGGAATACGCAGTATTTT. This encodes CASSQPSTGNTQYF.

The V and J genes are TRBV7-9 and TRBJ2-7; D is undetermined. The germline V gene encodes CDR1 SEHNR and CDR2 FQNEAQ (reference sequence). The CDR3 has 15 amino acids. The V gene lost 1 base and the J gene lost 3 bases, with 13 bases spanning the gap. CDR3 DNA: TGTGCCAGCAGCTTAGATACTCTATTTATCTACGAGCAGTACTTC. Translated, it gives CASSLDTLFIYEQYF.

This clone was recorded once. The genes are TRBV7-2 and TRBJ2-1; tentatively, D is TRBD2 (5 bases). CDR1 is SGHTA, CDR2 FQGNSA, per germline. The CDR3 runs 13 residues. V lost 5 bases and J 10 bases, leaving 15 bases between the germline ends. The CDR3 DNA follows: TGTGCCAGCAGCGGAGTGCCTACTAGGGAGCAGTTCTTC. Translated: CASSGVPTREQFF.

The chain employs TRBV5-1 and TRBJ2-5; 8 nucleotides line up with TRBD2. This CDR3 comprises 12 residues. Germline-derived CDR1 and CDR2 are SGHRS and YFSETQ. The J segment lost 13 bases and the V segment lost 4 bases, leaving 9 bases of the junction unmatched. The CDR3 here is CASSPGGVKGYF. In DNA, the CDR3 is TGCGCCAGCAGCCCCGGGGGGGTCAAAGGGTACTTC.

This clone has just one count. Other DNA sequences in the same sample also yield this CDR3. V usage is TRBV5-1 and J usage is TRBJ2-7, with D tentatively TRBD1 or TRBD2 (5 bases each). Between the trimmed V and J ends, which lost 0 bases and 1 base, there was a span of 8 bases. Germline values: CDR1 SGHRS, CDR2 YFSETQ. This CDR3 is 14 amino acids long. CDR3 DNA sequence: TGCGCCAGCAGCTTGGGGGACGGATCCTACGAGCAGTACTTC. Residues: CASSLGDGSYEQYF. Full variable domain (remainder filled in from reference TRBV5-1 and TRBJ2-7): KAGVTQTPRYLIKTRGQQVTLSCSPISGHRSVSWYQQTPGQGLQFLFEYFSETQRNKGNFPGRFSGRQFSNSRSEMNVSTLELGDSALYLCASSLGDGSYEQYFGPGTRLTVT.

The chain joins TRBV9 to TRBJ1-2; 10 positions match TRBD1. The germline gives CDR1 SGDLS, CDR2 YYNGEE. Unmatched junction bases numbered 10, after V lost 4 bases and J lost 4 bases. The CDR3 has 16 residues. In DNA, the CDR3 is TGTGCCAGCAGCCCCGACAGGGGGCCAGCCCCCTATGGCTACACCTTC. Translation gives CASSPDRGPAPYGYTF.

The chain uses TRBV2 and TRBJ2-5, with 7 bases lining up with TRBD1. The V and J ends lost 1 base and 6 bases, in that order; junction bases with no gene match: 2. Germline loops: CDR1 SNHLY, CDR2 FYNNEI. The CDR3 is made up of 13 amino acids. CDR3 sequence (DNA): TGTGCCAGCAGTGAAGTAGGGGGCAAGACCCAGTACTTC. It translates to CASSEVGGKTQYF. The full variable domain, with the rest looked up from reference TRBV2 and TRBJ2-5, is EPEVTQTPSHQVTQMGQEVILRCVPISNHLYFYWYRQILGQKVEFLVSFYNNEISEKSEIFDDQFSVERPDGSNFTLKIRSTKLEDSAMYFCASSEVGGKTQYFGPGTRLLVL.

This rearrangement joins TRBV6-6 to TRBJ2-5; D is possibly TRBD1 (8 bases). CDR3 length equals 14 residues. V was clipped by 5 bases and J by 3 bases, with 13 bases between them. Germline V gene lookup returns CDR1 MNHNY and CDR2 SVGAGI (reference sequence). CDR3 in amino acids: CASSDRGGEETQYF. CDR3 DNA: TGTGCCAGCAGTGACAGGGGAGGGGAAGAGACCCAGTACTTC.

The V call is TRBV7-3, the J call TRBJ1-3; TRBD1 might be the D (6 bases). Germline CDR1 and CDR2: SGHTA and FQGTGA. Trimming left V 4 bases short and J 0 bases short, with 16 bases between. The CDR3 length is 17 residues. Here the CDR3 DNA reads TGTGCCAGCAGCTCAACAGAAAACAGGGTCTCTGGAAACACCATATATTTT. Translated: CASSSTENRVSGNTIYF.

The J gene is TRBJ2-5, the V gene TRBV7-9; 9 bases match TRBD2. V was clipped by 2 bases and J by 4 bases; unmatched bases: 5. CDR1 is SEHNR, CDR2 FQNEAQ, per germline (reference sequence). The CDR3 sequence is 15 residues long. CDR3 protein: CASSLTREGIETQYF. DNA of the CDR3: TGTGCCAGCAGCTTAACGCGGGAGGGCATAGAGACCCAGTACTTC.

The J gene is TRBJ2-7, the V gene TRBV18, with 9 bases fitting TRBD2. Trimming at V came to 6 bases and at J to 4 bases, leaving 7 bases not matched to a gene. The CDR3 extends over 14 amino acids. The germline V gene has CDR1 KGHSH and CDR2 LQKENI. In nucleotides, the CDR3 is TGTGCCAGCTCTCGGAGGACTAGCGATTACGAGCAGTACTTC. Translated, it gives CASSRRTSDYEQYF.

The rearrangement uses TRBV4-2 and TRBJ2-5, with a tentative D call TRBD2 (5 bases). The CDR3 covers 18 residues. Per the germline V gene, CDR1 is LGHNA and CDR2 is YNFKEQ. Trimming stripped 4 bases from V and 1 base from J, with 22 bases between. The CDR3 protein is CASSLGSGLTTGQETQYF. In DNA form, the CDR3 reads TGTGCCAGCAGCCTCGGTTCGGGCCTGACTACCGGCCAAGAGACCCAGTACTTC.

The V and J genes are TRBV9 and TRBJ2-1, with 12 bases that match TRBD2. The germline gives CDR1 SGDLS, CDR2 YYNGEE. The CDR3 sequence is 15 residues long. With V trimmed by 0 bases and J by 9 bases, 4 bases remained unmatched. CDR3 amino acids: CASSVELAGGAEQFF. Here the CDR3 DNA reads TGTGCCAGCAGCGTAGAACTAGCGGGAGGTGCTGAGCAGTTCTTC.

This clone came up once. The same CDR3 is also encoded by other DNA sequences in this sample. The CDR3 DNA reads as TGTGCCAGCAGCTCGGGACAGGGGGTAGAGACCCAGTACTTC. This translates into CASSSGQGVETQYF. The chain has TRBV9 and TRBJ2-5; 11 bases are shared with TRBD1. J gave up 4 bases and V 4 bases, and 3 bases lay outside the gene matches. The CDR3 totals 14 residues. Germline loops: CDR1 SGDLS, CDR2 YYNGEE.

Remarks on this clone: Other DNA sequences of this sample code for an identical CDR3. The chain employs TRBV7-6 and TRBJ1-1; 8 bases fit TRBD1. The CDR3 totals 14 residues. Germline CDR1 reads SGHVS; CDR2 reads FNYEAQ. V shed 3 bases, J shed 1 base, and the junction held 1 base outside the gene matches. The CDR3 region has the DNA TGTGCCAGCAGCTTGGGGACAGGGAACACTGAAGCTTTCTTT. Its translation: CASSLGTGNTEAFF.

The rearrangement links TRBV7-9 to TRBJ2-1, with a weak D call TRBD2 (6 bases). The germline V gene has CDR1 SEHNR and CDR2 FQNEAQ (reference sequence). The CDR3 totals 14 residues. The CDR3 nucleotides read TGTGTCACAGCAGAGGACTACCGAAACAATGAGCAGTTCTTC. This encodes CVTAEDYRNNEQFF.

V usage is TRBV30 and J usage is TRBJ1-2, with D possibly TRBD1 on 6 matching bases. CDR3 length equals 15 residues. Trimming shortened V by 3 bases and J by 2 bases, and 16 bases separated the two germline ends. CDR1 GTSNPN and CDR2 SVGIG come from the germline V gene (reference sequence). CDR3 in DNA: TGTGCCTGGAGGCGACCCCAGGGGAGGAACTATGGCTACACCTTC. This translates into CAWRRPQGRNYGYTF.

The chain employs TRBV11-2 and TRBJ2-7; TRBD1 is a possible D gene (8 bases). CDR1 and CDR2 (germline): SGHAT, FQNNGV. V lost 1 base, J lost 4 bases, and 11 bases lay in between. This CDR3 is built from 14 residues. The CDR3 protein is CASSLVQGGYEQYF. The CDR3 region has the DNA TGTGCCAGCAGCTTAGTACAGGGGGGGTACGAGCAGTACTTC.

The chain has TRBV10-3 and TRBJ2-5, with D unclear. Trimming took 5 bases from V and 5 from J, leaving 12 bases between them. This CDR3 has 13 residues. CDR1 and CDR2 from the germline V gene are ENHRY and SYGVKD. The DNA of the CDR3 is TGTGCCATCAGTTCCCTAGATCCGGAGACCCAGTACTTC. The encoded protein is CAISSLDPETQYF.

V usage is TRBV5-1 and J usage is TRBJ2-5; D gene uncertain. V lost 0 bases, J lost 5 bases, and 11 bases lay in between. The CDR3 totals 14 residues. CDR1 and CDR2 (germline): SGHRS, YFSETQ. CDR3 in amino acids: CASSLGSRLETQYF. The CDR3 nucleotides read TGCGCCAGCAGCTTGGGTTCTCGGTTGGAGACCCAGTACTTC.